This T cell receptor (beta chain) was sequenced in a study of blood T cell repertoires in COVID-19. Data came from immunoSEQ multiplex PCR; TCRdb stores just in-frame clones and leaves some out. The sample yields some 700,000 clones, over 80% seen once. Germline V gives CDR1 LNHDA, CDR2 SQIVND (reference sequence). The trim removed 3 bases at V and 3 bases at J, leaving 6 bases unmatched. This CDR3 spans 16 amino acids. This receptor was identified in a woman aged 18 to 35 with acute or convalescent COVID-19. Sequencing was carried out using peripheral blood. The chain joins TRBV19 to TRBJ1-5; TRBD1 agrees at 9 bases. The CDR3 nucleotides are TGTGCCAGTAGTATCTGGGACAGGGACCCCAATCAGCCCCAGCATTTT. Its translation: CASSIWDRDPNQPQHF.